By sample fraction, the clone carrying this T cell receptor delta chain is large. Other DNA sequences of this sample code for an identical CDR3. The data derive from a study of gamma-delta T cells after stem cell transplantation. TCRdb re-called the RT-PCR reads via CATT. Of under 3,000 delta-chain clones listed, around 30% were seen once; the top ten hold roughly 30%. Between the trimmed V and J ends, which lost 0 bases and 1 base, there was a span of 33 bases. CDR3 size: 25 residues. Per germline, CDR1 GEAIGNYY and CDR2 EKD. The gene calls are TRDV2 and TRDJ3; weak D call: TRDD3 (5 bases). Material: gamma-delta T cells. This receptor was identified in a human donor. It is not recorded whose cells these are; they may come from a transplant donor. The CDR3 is CACDTVSGWVTPLRLSSWDTRQMFF. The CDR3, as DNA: TGTGCCTGTGACACCGTGAGTGGCTGGGTGACCCCGCTTCGTTTATCGTCCTGGGACACCCGACAGATGTTTTTC.